The 18 T cell receptor beta chains reported below all come from one sample, sequenced in a study of blood T cell repertoires in COVID-19 (dated by TCRdb to the early 2020s). The receptor library was made with the immunoSEQ multiplex PCR assay. TCRdb carries this immuneACCESS record with in-frame sequences only. Its versions omit some clonotypes, under half of them owing to an unresolved V gene in the studies checked, with the rest unexplained. This sample has over 150,000 clones in its table, and 84% of those were observed once. The ten most abundant clones make up about 2.7% of the sample. The sample taken for sequencing was peripheral blood. These receptor sequences come from a woman aged 80 or over with COVID-19, enrolled during active disease.

The chain combines TRBV4-2 with TRBJ2-1; 10 bases map to TRBD1. CDR1 is LGHNA, CDR2 YNFKEQ, per germline. The CDR3 is 15 amino acids. With V trimmed by 3 bases and J by 9 bases, 8 bases remained unmatched. The CDR3 spells CASSQEGTGDTEQFF. CDR3 sequence (DNA): TGTGCCAGCAGCCAGGAAGGGACAGGGGACACTGAGCAGTTCTTC.

The chain employs TRBV19 and TRBJ2-5, with TRBD1 matching over 7 bases. The germline V gene has CDR1 LNHDA and CDR2 SQIVND (reference sequence). The V gene end was trimmed by 5 bases and the J gene end by 5 bases; junction bases not matched to a gene: 8. The CDR3 covers 14 residues. The CDR3 bases are TGTGCCAGTAGTCACAGGGGTATTGCTGAGACCCAGTACTTC. Amino acids: CASSHRGIAETQYF.

This CDR3 is CASSHRENTGELFF. DNA for the CDR3: TGTGCCAGCAGCCACAGGGAGAACACCGGGGAGCTGTTTTTT. The chain is built from TRBV27 and TRBJ2-2, with D tentatively TRBD1 (6 bases). Germline V gene data show CDR1 as MNHEY and CDR2 as SMNVEV (reference sequence). CDR3 length: 14 residues. V shed 6 bases and J shed 1 base, with 9 bases lying between them.

This clone was found a few times. The chain is built from TRBV5-4 and TRBJ1-2, with a possible D match to TRBD1 (5 bases). Trimming removed 3 bases at V and 5 bases at J, with 14 bases between. CDR1 is SGHNT, CDR2 YYREEE, per germline (reference sequence). This CDR3 is 14 amino acids long. CDR3 amino acids: CASSWDIGGYGYTF. The CDR3 DNA follows: TGTGCCAGCAGCTGGGATATCGGGGGTTATGGCTACACCTTC.

This chain links TRBV7-3 with TRBJ1-1; possible D gene TRBD1, 5 bases. This CDR3 contains 14 residues. Germline CDR1 is SGHTA and CDR2 is FQGTGA. V lost 7 bases and J lost 2, with 14 bases in between. The chain's CDR3 is CASITRGINTEAFF. In nucleotides, the CDR3 is TGTGCCAGCATCACCCGGGGGATTAACACTGAAGCTTTCTTT.

V gene TRBV4-2 combines with J gene TRBJ2-5, with a weak D call TRBD2 (6 bases). Trimming removed 6 bases from V and 2 bases from J, with 19 bases in between. Germline assignment: CDR1 LGHNA and CDR2 YNFKEQ. This CDR3 spans 16 amino acids. The CDR3 DNA reads as TGTGCCAGCAGGCTTAGTATAGCGGAACCTCAAGAGACCCAGTACTTC. This sequence encodes CASRLSIAEPQETQYF.

This clone was picked up one time. J is TRBJ1-6 and V is TRBV12-3 or TRBV12-4; D is undetermined. The CDR3 extends over 13 amino acids. The ends were cut back, 7 bases at V and 7 bases at J, with 11 bases in the middle. CDR3 sequence: CASNAYSNSPLHF. The CDR3 DNA reads TGTGCCAGCAACGCCTACTCAAATTCACCCCTCCACTTT.

The CDR3 protein is CASSDIAGREQYF. The CDR3 nucleotides read TGTGCCAGCAGTGACATCGCGGGCCGCGAGCAGTACTTC. The V and J genes are TRBV2 and TRBJ2-7; D possibly corresponds to TRBD2 (5 bases). The CDR3 length is 13 residues. V was cut by 3 bases and J by 6 bases, with 12 bases left in between. The germline V gene encodes CDR1 SNHLY and CDR2 FYNNEI.

This clone was observed a single time. The chain employs TRBV5-1 and TRBJ2-7; D gene ambiguous. V shed 2 bases and J shed 0 bases, with 9 bases lying between them. CDR3 length: 14 amino acids. The germline gives CDR1 SGHRS, CDR2 YFSETQ. CDR3 protein: CASSFQWSSYEQYF. CDR3 bases: TGCGCCAGCAGCTTCCAGTGGAGCTCCTACGAGCAGTACTTC.

The chain combines TRBV10-3 with TRBJ1-4; the match to TRBD1 covers 10 bases. V was clipped by 3 bases and J by 7 bases; unmatched bases: 2. Germline V CDR1 and CDR2: ENHRY, SYGVKD. This CDR3 has 14 amino acids. The CDR3 sequence: CAISEGQGVEKLFF. CDR3 DNA sequence: TGTGCCATCAGTGAAGGACAGGGGGTTGAAAAACTGTTTTTT.

This sequence joins TRBV28 and TRBJ1-2; 9 bases are shared with TRBD1. The CDR3 runs to 17 residues. Germline CDR1 is MDHEN and CDR2 is SYDVKM. J was trimmed by 7 bases and V by 2 bases; bases with no gene match: 14. The CDR3 is CASSLTGQGGHLGGYTF. The CDR3 DNA reads TGTGCCAGCAGTTTAACGGGACAGGGCGGCCATTTAGGTGGCTACACCTTC.

This clone was seen only once. The chain combines TRBV19 with TRBJ1-4; TRBD1 matches 8 bases. CDR3 length equals 16 residues. The germline V gene encodes CDR1 LNHDA and CDR2 SQIVND (reference sequence). The J segment lost 8 bases and the V segment lost 4 bases, leaving 12 bases of the junction unmatched. The CDR3 region is CASSTLNRGINEKLFF. As DNA, the CDR3 is TGTGCCAGTAGTACCTTAAACAGGGGGATAAACGAAAAACTGTTTTTT.

Points on this clone: Additional DNA sequences in this sample encode the identical CDR3. V gene TRBV7-9 combines with J gene TRBJ2-7, with D perhaps matching TRBD1 (6 bases). CDR1 and CDR2 (germline): SEHNR, FQNEAQ (reference sequence). CDR3 length: 13 residues. Trimming took off 1 base at V and 2 bases at J, with 6 bases between the two ends. The CDR3: CASSLGGPYEQYF. The CDR3 DNA sequence: TGTGCCAGCAGCTTAGGGGGGCCCTACGAGCAGTACTTC.

The chain is built from TRBV13 and TRBJ2-6, with unresolved D. Trimming stripped 4 bases from V and 2 bases from J, with 9 bases between. This CDR3 is built from 15 residues. Per the germline V gene, CDR1 is PRHDT and CDR2 is FYEKMQ (reference sequence). CDR3 in DNA: TGTGCCAGCAGCTCAGGCCTAGCTGGGGCCAACGTCCTGACTTTC. It encodes CASSSGLAGANVLTF.

Only a few counts were recorded for this clone. CDR3 residues: CASSSQPMNTEAFF. The CDR3 coding sequence is TGTGCCAGCAGCTCACAGCCCATGAACACTGAAGCTTTCTTT. J is TRBJ1-1 and V is TRBV7-2, with D hard to call. The CDR3 consists of 14 residues. Germline assignment: CDR1 SGHTA and CDR2 FQGNSA. V dropped 4 bases and J dropped 0 bases, with 9 bases sitting between them. The full variable domain, completed using reference TRBV7-2 and TRBJ1-1, is GAGVSQSPSNKVTEKGKDVELRCDPISGHTALYWYRQSLGQGLEFLIYFQGNSAPDKSGLPSDRFSAERTGGSVSTLTIQRTQQEDSAVYLCASSSQPMNTEAFFGQGTRLTVV.

V and J are TRBV5-1 and TRBJ2-5, with 8 bases matching TRBD2. Germline loops: CDR1 SGHRS, CDR2 YFSETQ. The CDR3 is 16 residues long. The V and J ends lost 4 bases and 5 bases, in that order; junction bases with no gene match: 13. CDR3 in amino acids: CASSLSHLSGGETQYF. CDR3 coding DNA: TGCGCCAGCAGCCTGTCCCACTTATCGGGAGGGGAGACCCAGTACTTC.

This chain joins TRBV10-3 and TRBJ2-1; 9 bases are a match to TRBD1. The junction had 3 bases not matched to a gene; V was cut back by 8 bases and J by 1 base. Germline assignment: CDR1 ENHRY and CDR2 SYGVKD. This CDR3 is built from 14 residues. CDR3 sequence (DNA): TGTGCCATCGCGGGACAGGGATCCTACAATGAGCAGTTCTTC. Translated: CAIAGQGSYNEQFF.

V is TRBV12-3 or TRBV12-4 and J is TRBJ1-5, with TRBD1 as a possible D gene (5 bases). Deletions cut 6 bases from V and 8 bases from J, with 14 bases between. This CDR3 contains 13 residues. The CDR3 loop reads CASRGTGVEPQHF. CDR3 DNA sequence: TGTGCCAGCAGGGGGACGGGGGTTGAGCCCCAGCATTTT.